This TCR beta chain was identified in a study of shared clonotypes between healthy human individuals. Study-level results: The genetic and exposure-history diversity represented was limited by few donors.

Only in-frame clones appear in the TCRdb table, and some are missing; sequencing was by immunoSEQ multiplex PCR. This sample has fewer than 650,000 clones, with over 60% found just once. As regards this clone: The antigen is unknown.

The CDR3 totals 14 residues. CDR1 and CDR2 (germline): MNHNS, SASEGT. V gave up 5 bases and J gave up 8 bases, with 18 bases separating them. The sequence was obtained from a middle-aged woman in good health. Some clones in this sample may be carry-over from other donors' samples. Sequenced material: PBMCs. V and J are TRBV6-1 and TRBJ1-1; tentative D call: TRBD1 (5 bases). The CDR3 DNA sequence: TGTGCCAGCAGTTGGGTACTGGGGGTTGGGGAAGCTTTCTTT. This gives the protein CASSWVLGVGEAFF.